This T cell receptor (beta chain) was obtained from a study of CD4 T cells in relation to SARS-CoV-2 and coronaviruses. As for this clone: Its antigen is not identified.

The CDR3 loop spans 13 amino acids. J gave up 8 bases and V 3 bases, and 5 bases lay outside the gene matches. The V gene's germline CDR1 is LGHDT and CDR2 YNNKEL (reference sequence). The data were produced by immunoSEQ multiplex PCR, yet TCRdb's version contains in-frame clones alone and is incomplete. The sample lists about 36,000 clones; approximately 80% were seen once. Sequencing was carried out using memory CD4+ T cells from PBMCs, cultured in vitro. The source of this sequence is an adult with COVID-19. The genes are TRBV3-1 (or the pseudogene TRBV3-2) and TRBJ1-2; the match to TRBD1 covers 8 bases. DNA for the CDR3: TGTGCCAGCAGCCACGGACAGGGCCTAGGCTACACCTTC. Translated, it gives CASSHGQGLGYTF.